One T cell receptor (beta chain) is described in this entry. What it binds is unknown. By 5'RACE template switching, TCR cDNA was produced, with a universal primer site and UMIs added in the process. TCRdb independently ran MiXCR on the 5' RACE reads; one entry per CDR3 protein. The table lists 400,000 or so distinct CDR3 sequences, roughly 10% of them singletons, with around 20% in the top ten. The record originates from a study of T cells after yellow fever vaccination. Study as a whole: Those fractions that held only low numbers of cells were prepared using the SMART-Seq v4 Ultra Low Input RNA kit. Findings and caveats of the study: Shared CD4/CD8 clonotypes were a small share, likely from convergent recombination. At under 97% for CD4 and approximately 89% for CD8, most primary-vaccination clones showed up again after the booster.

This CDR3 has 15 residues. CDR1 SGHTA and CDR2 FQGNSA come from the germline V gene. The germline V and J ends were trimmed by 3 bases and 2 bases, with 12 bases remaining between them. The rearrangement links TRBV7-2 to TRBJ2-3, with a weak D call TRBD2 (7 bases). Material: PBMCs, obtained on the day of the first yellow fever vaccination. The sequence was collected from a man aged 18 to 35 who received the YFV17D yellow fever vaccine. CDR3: CASSLVGGLTDTQYF. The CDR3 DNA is TGTGCCAGCAGCTTGGTGGGGGGGCTCACAGATACGCAGTATTTT.